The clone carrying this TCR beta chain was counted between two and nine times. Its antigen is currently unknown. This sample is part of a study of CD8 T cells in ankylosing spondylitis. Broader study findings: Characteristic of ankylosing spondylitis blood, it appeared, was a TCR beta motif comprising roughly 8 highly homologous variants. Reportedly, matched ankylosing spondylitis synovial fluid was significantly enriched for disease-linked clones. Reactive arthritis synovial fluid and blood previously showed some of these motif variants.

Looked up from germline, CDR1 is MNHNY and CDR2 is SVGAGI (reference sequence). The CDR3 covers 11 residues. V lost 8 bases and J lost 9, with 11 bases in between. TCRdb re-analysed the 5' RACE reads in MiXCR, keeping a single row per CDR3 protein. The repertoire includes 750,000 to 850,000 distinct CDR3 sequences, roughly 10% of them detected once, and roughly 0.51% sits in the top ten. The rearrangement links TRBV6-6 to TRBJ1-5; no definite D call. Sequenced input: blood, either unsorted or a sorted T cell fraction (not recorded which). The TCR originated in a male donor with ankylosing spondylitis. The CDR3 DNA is TGTGCCAGCTCCGACATGTGGCCCCAGCATTTT. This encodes CASSDMWPQHF.